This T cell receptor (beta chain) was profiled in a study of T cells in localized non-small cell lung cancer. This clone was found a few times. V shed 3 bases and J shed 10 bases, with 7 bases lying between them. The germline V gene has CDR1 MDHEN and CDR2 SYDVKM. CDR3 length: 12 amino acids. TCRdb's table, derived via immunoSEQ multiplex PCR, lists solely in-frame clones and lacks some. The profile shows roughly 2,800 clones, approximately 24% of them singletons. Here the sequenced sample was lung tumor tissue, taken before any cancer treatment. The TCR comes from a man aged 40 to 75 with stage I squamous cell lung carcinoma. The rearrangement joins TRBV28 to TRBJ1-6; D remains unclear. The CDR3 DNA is TGTGCCAGCAGTTTTGCGTTATCACCCCTCCACTTT. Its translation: CASSFALSPLHF.